This is a list of T cell receptor beta chains from one sample in a study of blood T cell repertoires in COVID-19. TCRdb keeps only in-frame clones here, not all; method: immunoSEQ multiplex PCR. The repertoire has about 230,000 clones, around 80% of them found once; the top ten carry more than 1.2%. The source material was peripheral blood. The receptor source for this set is a middle-aged woman who had recovered from COVID-19. CDR3s include the opening cysteine and the closing phenylalanine or tryptophan. The D gene is left open where the match is weak. Clone size, where shown, is once, few, many, or a class for clones that have expanded.

v_call: TRBV27; j_call: TRBJ2-7; clone_size: .; d_call: TRBD1; cdr3_nt: TGTGCCAGCAGCTTACTTCCGGGACAGGCCTACTTC; cdr3_aa: CASSLLPGQAYF
v_call: TRBV18; j_call: TRBJ1-1; clone_size: .; d_call: .; cdr3_nt: TGTGCCAGCTCACCCGGACAGCCTAACACTGAAGCTTTCTTT; cdr3_aa: CASSPGQPNTEAFF
v_call: TRBV2; j_call: TRBJ1-1; clone_size: .; d_call: .; cdr3_nt: TGTGCCAGCAGCCCGGGTCCTGAAGCTTTCTTT; cdr3_aa: CASSPGPEAFF
v_call: TRBV5-1; j_call: TRBJ2-1; clone_size: .; d_call: .; cdr3_nt: TGCGCCAGCAGCCGGAGTCAGGGGTCCAGGGATGAGCAGTTCTTC; cdr3_aa: CASSRSQGSRDEQFF
v_call: TRBV9; j_call: TRBJ2-3; clone_size: .; d_call: .; cdr3_nt: TGTGCCAGCAGCCCGAGCTTAGGACTTAGCACAGATACGCAGTATTTT; cdr3_aa: CASSPSLGLSTDTQYF
v_call: TRBV9; j_call: TRBJ1-4; clone_size: .; d_call: TRBD1; cdr3_nt: TGTGCCAGCAGCCCGGGACAGGCGGTAAATGAAAAACTGTTTTTT; cdr3_aa: CASSPGQAVNEKLFF
v_call: TRBV19; j_call: TRBJ1-2; clone_size: once; d_call: TRBD1; cdr3_nt: TGTGCCAGTAGTATAGGCGGGCGAACAGGGGATCCCTATGGCTACACCTTC; cdr3_aa: CASSIGGRTGDPYGYTF
v_call: TRBV30; j_call: TRBJ1-1; clone_size: .; d_call: TRBD1; cdr3_nt: TGTGCCTGGAAATATAGGGACAGAATGAACACTGAAGCTTTCTTT; cdr3_aa: CAWKYRDRMNTEAFF
v_call: TRBV7-2; j_call: TRBJ1-2; clone_size: .; d_call: TRBD1; cdr3_nt: TGTGCCAGCAGCTTACTAGCCCAGGGGGTCGAGGGCTACACCTTC; cdr3_aa: CASSLLAQGVEGYTF
v_call: TRBV21-1; j_call: TRBJ1-1; clone_size: .; d_call: .; cdr3_nt: TGTGCCAGCAGCAAAGCTGGGGCAGGGAAAGCTTTCTTT; cdr3_aa: CASSKAGAGKAFF
v_call: TRBV15; j_call: TRBJ1-2; clone_size: .; d_call: .; cdr3_nt: TGTGCCACCAGCAGAGGAGGGTCGTCTGGTGGCTACACCTTC; cdr3_aa: CATSRGGSSGGYTF
v_call: TRBV2; j_call: TRBJ2-5; clone_size: few; d_call: .; cdr3_nt: TGTGCCAGCAGTGAAGTCCGGCAGTCCGGGGGGACCCAGTACTTC; cdr3_aa: CASSEVRQSGGTQYF
v_call: TRBV24-1; j_call: TRBJ2-3; clone_size: .; d_call: TRBD1; cdr3_nt: TGTGCCACCAGTGCCCCGGACAGGGGAAGGGATACGCAGTATTTT; cdr3_aa: CATSAPDRGRDTQYF
v_call: TRBV19; j_call: TRBJ1-5; clone_size: .; d_call: TRBD1; cdr3_nt: TGTGCCAGTAGCGCATCGACAGGGTTAGGTCAGCCCCAGCATTTT; cdr3_aa: CASSASTGLGQPQHF
v_call: TRBV11-3; j_call: TRBJ1-6; clone_size: few; d_call: .; cdr3_nt: TGTGCCAGCAACCTCGGCGGTTATAATTCACCCCTCCACTTT; cdr3_aa: CASNLGGYNSPLHF
v_call: TRBV29-1; j_call: TRBJ1-1; clone_size: .; d_call: TRBD1; cdr3_nt: TGCAGCGCACTGGACAGGGCGGGGAACACTGAAGCTTTCTTT; cdr3_aa: CSALDRAGNTEAFF
v_call: TRBV28; j_call: TRBJ2-7; clone_size: .; d_call: .; cdr3_nt: TGTGCCAGCAGCCGGGACACCCCCTACGAGCAGTACTTC; cdr3_aa: CASSRDTPYEQYF
v_call: TRBV5-1; j_call: TRBJ1-1; clone_size: .; d_call: .; cdr3_nt: TGCGCCAGCAGCCAAGGACAGTCTTTTAACACTGAAGCTTTCTTT; cdr3_aa: CASSQGQSFNTEAFF
v_call: TRBV5-1; j_call: TRBJ2-3; clone_size: .; d_call: .; cdr3_nt: TGCGCCAGCAGTTCCGTAGCATTTTCCCCACCGGGTACGCAGTATTTT; cdr3_aa: CASSSVAFSPPGTQYF
v_call: TRBV5-4; j_call: TRBJ1-1; clone_size: .; d_call: .; cdr3_nt: TGTGCCAGCAGCTTGGTTTCGGGGAAGTCTGAAGCTTTCTTT; cdr3_aa: CASSLVSGKSEAFF
v_call: TRBV5-6; j_call: TRBJ1-2; clone_size: .; d_call: TRBD1; cdr3_nt: TGTGCCAGCAGCTTGGTGCCAGGGGGCGGTAACTATGGCTACACCTTC; cdr3_aa: CASSLVPGGGNYGYTF
v_call: TRBV4-3; j_call: TRBJ2-2; clone_size: .; d_call: TRBD1; cdr3_nt: TGCGCCAGCAGCCAAGATCTCGGGACAGAGAACACCGGGGAGCTGTTTTTT; cdr3_aa: CASSQDLGTENTGELFF
v_call: TRBV11-3; j_call: TRBJ2-7; clone_size: .; d_call: TRBD2; cdr3_nt: TGTGCCAGCAGCTCATTAGCGGGGGGCTCATACGAGCAGTACTTC; cdr3_aa: CASSSLAGGSYEQYF
v_call: TRBV5-4; j_call: TRBJ2-7; clone_size: .; d_call: .; cdr3_nt: TGTGCCAGCGGCAGGTATACCGGGACTTTTTACGAGCAGTACTTC; cdr3_aa: CASGRYTGTFYEQYF
v_call: TRBV20-1; j_call: TRBJ1-1; clone_size: .; d_call: .; cdr3_nt: TGCAGTGCTAGTTTAGCAGGGCCCATGAACACTGAAGCTTTCTTT; cdr3_aa: CSASLAGPMNTEAFF
v_call: TRBV19; j_call: TRBJ1-5; clone_size: .; d_call: .; cdr3_nt: TGTGCCAGTAGTATCCGGGACACAAGTTATAGCAATCAGCCCCAGCATTTT; cdr3_aa: CASSIRDTSYSNQPQHF
v_call: TRBV4-3; j_call: TRBJ1-4; clone_size: .; d_call: .; cdr3_nt: TGCGCCAGCAGCCAAGATCTCGCAGGGCTAAATGAAAAACTGTTTTTT; cdr3_aa: CASSQDLAGLNEKLFF
v_call: TRBV19; j_call: TRBJ2-1; clone_size: once; d_call: TRBD1; cdr3_nt: TGTGCCAGTAGTATTGGTACAGGGGCGTTTGGGTACAATGAGCAGTTCTTC; cdr3_aa: CASSIGTGAFGYNEQFF
v_call: TRBV7-8; j_call: TRBJ1-2; clone_size: once; d_call: .; cdr3_nt: TGTGCCAGCAGCTTAGGGGGGCCTAACTATGGCTACACCTTC; cdr3_aa: CASSLGGPNYGYTF
v_call: TRBV5-1; j_call: TRBJ2-1; clone_size: .; d_call: TRBD2; cdr3_nt: TGCGCCAGCAGCCCCGGGACTAGCGGGGGGCGTGAGCAGTTCTTC; cdr3_aa: CASSPGTSGGREQFF
v_call: TRBV3-1/TRBV3-2; j_call: TRBJ2-5; clone_size: .; d_call: .; cdr3_nt: TGTGCCAGCAGCCAAGCCTACCAAACAGGGGAGACCCAGTACTTC; cdr3_aa: CASSQAYQTGETQYF
v_call: TRBV13; j_call: TRBJ2-1; clone_size: .; d_call: .; cdr3_nt: TGTGCCAGCAGCTACCCGTTTAGTAGCGACTACAATGAGCAGTTCTTC; cdr3_aa: CASSYPFSSDYNEQFF
v_call: TRBV7-2; j_call: TRBJ2-1; clone_size: .; d_call: .; cdr3_nt: TGTGCCAGCAGCCACCCTCGGTCCCAGGGTTTCGGTGCCTACAATGAGCAGTTCTTC; cdr3_aa: CASSHPRSQGFGAYNEQFF
v_call: TRBV7-8; j_call: TRBJ2-5; clone_size: .; d_call: .; cdr3_nt: TGTGCCAGCAGCTTAGGGAGACTAGTAGAGTCCGGGGAGACCCAGTACTTC; cdr3_aa: CASSLGRLVESGETQYF
v_call: TRBV7-2; j_call: TRBJ2-7; clone_size: .; d_call: TRBD2; cdr3_nt: TGTGCCAGCAGCTTGGCTAGCGGGGGAACCTACGAGCAGTACTTC; cdr3_aa: CASSLASGGTYEQYF
v_call: TRBV2; j_call: TRBJ1-1; clone_size: .; d_call: .; cdr3_nt: TGTGCCGGACGGACAGAGGTGAACACTGAAGCTTTCTTT; cdr3_aa: CAGRTEVNTEAFF
v_call: TRBV5-1; j_call: TRBJ2-2; clone_size: .; d_call: TRBD1; cdr3_nt: TGCGCCAGCAGCCCTGGGACAGCGAACACCGGGGAGCTGTTTTTT; cdr3_aa: CASSPGTANTGELFF
v_call: TRBV5-1; j_call: TRBJ1-1; clone_size: .; d_call: TRBD1; cdr3_nt: TGCGCCAGCAGCTTGGGGCCGACAGGGGCGAACACTGAAGCTTTCTTT; cdr3_aa: CASSLGPTGANTEAFF
v_call: TRBV19; j_call: TRBJ2-5; clone_size: .; d_call: .; cdr3_nt: TGTGCCAGTAGTACCCAGGGCCGGGGACTAGAGACCCAGTACTTC; cdr3_aa: CASSTQGRGLETQYF
v_call: TRBV5-1; j_call: TRBJ2-1; clone_size: many; d_call: .; cdr3_nt: TGCGCCAGCAGCTTGTTTTCAGGGAACAATGAGCAGTTCTTC; cdr3_aa: CASSLFSGNNEQFF
v_call: TRBV5-1; j_call: TRBJ2-1; clone_size: .; d_call: TRBD1; cdr3_nt: TGCGCCAGCAGCTCAGACAGGGGGGTCTCCTACAATGAGCAGTTCTTC; cdr3_aa: CASSSDRGVSYNEQFF
v_call: TRBV5-4; j_call: TRBJ1-1; clone_size: .; d_call: TRBD1; cdr3_nt: TGTGCCAGCAGCGATCACAGGGGGAACACTGAAGCTTTCTTT; cdr3_aa: CASSDHRGNTEAFF
v_call: TRBV29-1; j_call: TRBJ2-3; clone_size: .; d_call: TRBD2; cdr3_nt: TGCAGCGTTGAGGGACTAGCGGGGGGGAGAACAGATACGCAGTATTTT; cdr3_aa: CSVEGLAGGRTDTQYF
v_call: TRBV6-5; j_call: TRBJ1-3; clone_size: .; d_call: TRBD1; cdr3_nt: TGTGCCAGTGTTATGACAGGGATAATCAACACCATATATTTT; cdr3_aa: CASVMTGIINTIYF
v_call: TRBV7-2; j_call: TRBJ1-6; clone_size: .; d_call: .; cdr3_nt: TGTGCCAGCAGCTCTCGACCCGAAGGGGATTCACCCCTCCACTTT; cdr3_aa: CASSSRPEGDSPLHF
v_call: TRBV7-8; j_call: TRBJ2-7; clone_size: .; d_call: .; cdr3_nt: TGTGCCAGCAGCCCCCTAGAGACTAGTAGGTACGAGCAGTACTTC; cdr3_aa: CASSPLETSRYEQYF
v_call: TRBV3-1/TRBV3-2; j_call: TRBJ2-2; clone_size: once; d_call: .; cdr3_nt: TGTGCCAGCAGCCAAAACCGGGACATCAACCGGAACACCGGGGAGCTGTTTTTT; cdr3_aa: CASSQNRDINRNTGELFF
v_call: TRBV19; j_call: TRBJ2-2; clone_size: .; d_call: TRBD1; cdr3_nt: TGTGCCACCGCTACCGACAGGGAGACCGGGGAGCTGTTTTTT; cdr3_aa: CATATDRETGELFF
v_call: TRBV6-5; j_call: TRBJ1-4; clone_size: .; d_call: .; cdr3_nt: TGTGCCAGCAGCCCGACTGGGGGCTCGGTTGAAAAACTGTTTTTT; cdr3_aa: CASSPTGGSVEKLFF
v_call: TRBV7-2; j_call: TRBJ1-2; clone_size: .; d_call: TRBD1; cdr3_nt: TGTGCCAGCAGCTTGGGGACAGGGGATGGCTACACCTTC; cdr3_aa: CASSLGTGDGYTF
v_call: TRBV11-2; j_call: TRBJ2-3; clone_size: .; d_call: TRBD1; cdr3_nt: TGTGCCAGCAGCTTATACACCGGGACAGGGGTTGCAGATACGCAGTATTTT; cdr3_aa: CASSLYTGTGVADTQYF
v_call: TRBV5-4; j_call: TRBJ1-1; clone_size: .; d_call: TRBD1; cdr3_nt: TGTGCCAGCAGTTTACCCCCAGGACAGGGGCCGAACACTGAAGCTTTCTTT; cdr3_aa: CASSLPPGQGPNTEAFF
v_call: TRBV7-2; j_call: TRBJ2-1; clone_size: .; d_call: TRBD2; cdr3_nt: TGTGCCAGCAGCTCCTCCGGGACTAGCGGGGGGGGTGAGCAGTTCTTC; cdr3_aa: CASSSSGTSGGGEQFF
v_call: TRBV28; j_call: TRBJ1-2; clone_size: .; d_call: .; cdr3_nt: TGTGCCAGCAGTTCGCGGGGGTTCGAAGGCTACACCTTC; cdr3_aa: CASSSRGFEGYTF